This T cell receptor beta chain is drawn from a study of T cell repertoires in cytomegalovirus infection. Background on the study: Shared public TCR beta signatures pointed to both CMV infection and a matching HLA type. Study conclusions and caveats: Carriers of CMV plus the relevant HLA were identified by cumulative public TCR beta family frequency. Ex vivo responses were dominated by HLA-C-restricted CMV-specific TCR beta clonotypes.

TCRdb ran MiXCR on the reads and lists one entry per CDR3 protein. The data contain around 120,000 distinct CDR3 sequences, approximately 9.2% of them singletons. Germline loops: CDR1 MNHEY, CDR2 SVGEGT. V was clipped by 6 bases and J by 5 bases, with 13 bases between them. This CDR3 comprises 13 residues. This clonotype has ten or more counts. Its antigen is undetermined. Input material: PBMCs. The chain recombines TRBV6-2 or TRBV6-3 with TRBJ2-5; a weak D match, TRBD2 (5 bases). The TCR originated in a human donor in good health (CMV status not recorded). Some clones in this sample may be carry-over from other donors' samples. CDR3 sequence: CASRPRGPETQYF. DNA of the CDR3: TGTGCCAGCAGGCCTCGGGGTCCGGAGACCCAGTACTTC.